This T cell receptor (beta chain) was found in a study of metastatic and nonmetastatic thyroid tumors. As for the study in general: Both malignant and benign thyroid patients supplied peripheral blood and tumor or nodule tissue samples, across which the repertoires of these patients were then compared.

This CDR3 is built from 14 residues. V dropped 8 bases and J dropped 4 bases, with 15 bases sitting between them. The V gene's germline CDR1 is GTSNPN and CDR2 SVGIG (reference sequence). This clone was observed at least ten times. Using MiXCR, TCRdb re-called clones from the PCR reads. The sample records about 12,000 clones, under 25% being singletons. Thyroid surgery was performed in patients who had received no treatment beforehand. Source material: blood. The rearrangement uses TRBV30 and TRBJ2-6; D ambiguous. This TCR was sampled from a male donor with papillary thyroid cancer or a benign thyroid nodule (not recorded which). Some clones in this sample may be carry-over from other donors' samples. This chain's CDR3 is CAGMGLTGANVLTF. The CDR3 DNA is TGTGCCGGGATGGGGTTAACGGGGGCCAACGTCCTGACTTTC.